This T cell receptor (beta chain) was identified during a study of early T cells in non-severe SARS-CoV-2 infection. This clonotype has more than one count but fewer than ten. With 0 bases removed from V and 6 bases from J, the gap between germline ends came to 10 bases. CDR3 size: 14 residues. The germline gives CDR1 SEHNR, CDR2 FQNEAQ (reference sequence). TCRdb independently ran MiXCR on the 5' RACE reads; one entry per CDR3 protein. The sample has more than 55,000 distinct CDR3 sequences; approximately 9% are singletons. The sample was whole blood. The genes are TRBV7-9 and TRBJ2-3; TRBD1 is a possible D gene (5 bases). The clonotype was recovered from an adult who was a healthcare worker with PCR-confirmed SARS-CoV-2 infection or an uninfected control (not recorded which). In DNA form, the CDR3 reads TGTGCCAGCAGCTTAGCGCAGGGCCGGGATACGCAGTATTTT. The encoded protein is CASSLAQGRDTQYF. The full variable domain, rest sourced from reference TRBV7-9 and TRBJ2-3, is DTGVSQNPRHKITKRGQNVTFRCDPISEHNRLYWYRQTLGQGPEFLTYFQNEAQLEKSRLLSDRFSAERPKGSFSTLEIQRTEQGDSAMYLCASSLAQGRDTQYFGPGTRLTVL.